The source of this T cell receptor (beta chain) is a study of blood T cell repertoires in COVID-19. Study background: COVID-19 samples, acute and convalescent, were from the United States, Italy and Spain. From T cells, B-cell-depleted T cells, or PBMCs came the material, which was cDNA or gDNA.

As handled by the study authors: Amplification from reference gene primers served as the basis for estimated nucleated cell counts. Repertoires were generated with immunoSEQ multiplex PCR, while TCRdb's copy carries only in-frame clones and drops some. V and J calls and clone size are copied from that table; D and trimming were computed from the DNA. This table holds tens of thousands of clones, roughly 87% found once. The CDR3 totals 14 residues. V shed 4 bases and J 2 bases; nucleotides not matched to a gene: 5. The V gene's germline CDR1 is SGHRS and CDR2 YFSETQ. The TCR comes from a man in his fifties with acute or convalescent COVID-19. The sequencing input was peripheral blood. V is TRBV5-1 and J is TRBJ2-5; 7 bases match TRBD1. The DNA for the CDR3 is TGCGCCAGCAGCGACGGGACAGTACAAGAGACCCAGTACTTC. The encoded protein is CASSDGTVQETQYF.